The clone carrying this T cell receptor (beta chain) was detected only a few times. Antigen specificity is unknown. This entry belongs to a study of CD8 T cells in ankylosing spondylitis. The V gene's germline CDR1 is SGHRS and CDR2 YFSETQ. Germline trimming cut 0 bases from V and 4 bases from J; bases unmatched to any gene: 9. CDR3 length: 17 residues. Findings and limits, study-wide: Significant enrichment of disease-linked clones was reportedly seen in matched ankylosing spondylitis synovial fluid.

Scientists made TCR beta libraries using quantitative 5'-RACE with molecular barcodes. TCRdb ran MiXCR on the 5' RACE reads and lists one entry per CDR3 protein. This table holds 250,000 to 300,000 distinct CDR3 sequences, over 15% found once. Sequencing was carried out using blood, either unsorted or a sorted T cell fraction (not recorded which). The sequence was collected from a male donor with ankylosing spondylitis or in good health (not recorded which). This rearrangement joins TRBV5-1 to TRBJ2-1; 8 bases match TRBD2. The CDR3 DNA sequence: TGCGCCAGCAGCTTGGGACCCCTAGCGGGCGGATACAATGAGCAGTTCTTC. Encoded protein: CASSLGPLAGGYNEQFF.